This T cell receptor (beta chain) was identified in a study of blood T cells in healthy people across ages. Together with a sample-barcoded 5' primer, a J-beta primer mix was included in a second PCR lasting 7 to 11 cycles. TCRdb called the 5' RACE reads again in MiXCR, with one record for every CDR3 protein. The sample shows approximately 670,000 distinct CDR3 sequences, roughly two fifths of them seen only once. This clonotype was picked up many times. Losses at the gene ends were 5 bases for V and 12 bases for J; bases not matched to a gene: 8. Per the germline V gene, CDR1 is SGDLS and CDR2 is YYNGEE. The CDR3 totals 14 residues. Collection of roughly 9.8 milliliters of peripheral blood was performed for each donor.

The rearrangement uses TRBV9 and TRBJ1-6, with 10 bases identical to TRBD1. The origin of this receptor is a man older than 75 in good health. The specimen was blood. CDR3 protein: CASSRGQGQGPLHF. The CDR3 nucleotides are TGTGCCAGCAGTCGGGGACAGGGGCAGGGACCCCTCCACTTT.